The rows below give T cell receptor beta chains drawn from one sample of a study of pediatric ulcerative colitis. Clones were sequenced by immunoSEQ multiplex PCR, and TCRdb holds only the in-frame ones, with some missing. Of under 6,000 clones in the sample, more than 90% were seen once. The sample was blood. These receptors all stem from a boy aged 5-17 years who was a control in a study of pediatric ulcerative colitis. CDR3s include the opening cysteine and the closing phenylalanine or tryptophan. The D gene is left open where the match is weak. Clone size appears in some rows only: once, few, many, or a class for an expanded clone.

TRBD2,-,TRBV6-5,TRBJ2-1,TGTGCCAGCAGTTTTGAAAATAGCGGGCTCTACAATGAGCAGTTCTTC,CASSFENSGLYNEQFF
-,-,TRBV7-3,TRBJ2-3,TGTGCCAGCACCCCCGGTCAGGGTATTGGTGCAGATACGCAGTATTTT,CASTPGQGIGADTQYF
TRBD1,few,TRBV30,TRBJ1-2,TGTGCCTGCCACAGGGGCACGAACTATGGCTACACCTTC,CACHRGTNYGYTF
-,-,TRBV2,TRBJ2-3,TGTGCCAGCGGAAGCGGAGATACGCAGTATTTT,CASGSGDTQYF
TRBD2,-,TRBV6-1,TRBJ2-3,TGTGCCAGCAGTGAAGAGTGGACTAGCGGGAGGGCCTCCCCCACAGATACGCAGTATTTT,CASSEEWTSGRASPTDTQYF
-,-,TRBV27,TRBJ2-3,TGTGCCAGCAGTTTATTGCGTGGAGATACGCAGTATTTT,CASSLLRGDTQYF
TRBD1,-,TRBV19,TRBJ1-1,TGTGCCAGTAGTAGGGACAGGGAAATCTCTGAAGCTTTCTTT,CASSRDREISEAFF
-,-,TRBV29-1,TRBJ1-2,TGCAGCGTCACCACCACAGGGAGTGATGGCTACACCTTC,CSVTTTGSDGYTF
TRBD1,-,TRBV7-9,TRBJ2-5,TGTGCCAGCAGCTCACGGGACAGGGTTGGACAAGAGACCCAGTACTTC,CASSSRDRVGQETQYF
TRBD1,few,TRBV5-4,TRBJ1-2,TGTGCCAGCAACCTAGACAGGGGCTATGGCTACACCTTC,CASNLDRGYGYTF
-,once,TRBV2,TRBJ1-6,TGTGCCAGCAGTGAACGACGGGTAGGGAGCTCACCCCTCCACTTT,CASSERRVGSSPLHF
-,-,TRBV2,TRBJ1-1,TGTGCCAGCAGTGGCCCTGGACCGGCGCCCATGAACACTGAAGCTTTCTTT,CASSGPGPAPMNTEAFF
-,-,TRBV21-1,TRBJ1-6,TGTGCCAGCAGCAGGACAGGGATCAAACATTCACCCCTCCACTTT,CASSRTGIKHSPLHF
-,-,TRBV7-2,TRBJ2-3,TGTGCCAGCAGGGGGGGACGGTCCCCTAGCACAGATACGCAGTATTTT,CASRGGRSPSTDTQYF
TRBD2,-,TRBV6-4,TRBJ2-1,TGTGCCAGCAGTGACTCGGGACTAGCAGCCTACAATGAGCAGTTCTTC,CASSDSGLAAYNEQFF
-,-,TRBV7-8,TRBJ2-6,TGTGCCAGCAGGCCTCGGGGCTCTGGGGCCAACGTCCTGACTTTC,CASRPRGSGANVLTF
-,-,TRBV7-2,TRBJ2-7,TGTGCCAGCAGCTTTGGCGGGTTGAAGTACTTC,CASSFGGLKYF
-,once,TRBV18,TRBJ2-2,TGTGCCAGCTCACCATACCAGGCGGGGAACACCGGGGAGCTGTTTTTT,CASSPYQAGNTGELFF
-,-,TRBV27,TRBJ1-1,TGTGCCAGCAGTTTATTCGCGGTGGCGACTGAAGCTTTCTTT,CASSLFAVATEAFF
-,-,TRBV29-1,TRBJ1-2,TGCAGCGTTGAAACAGCGGACAGCCGTTTAAGAGGCTACACCTTC,CSVETADSRLRGYTF
-,-,TRBV7-9,TRBJ1-1,TGTGCCAGCCAATCTTCGCGGGACACTGAAGCTTTCTTT,CASQSSRDTEAFF
-,-,TRBV18,TRBJ1-1,TGTGCCAGCTCACCGGATTCGGCAGGGAACACTGAAGCTTTCTTT,CASSPDSAGNTEAFF
TRBD2,-,TRBV7-2,TRBJ2-5,TGTGCCAGCAGCTTAGAGAGGACTAGCGGGACCCAAGAGACCCAGTACTTC,CASSLERTSGTQETQYF
-,-,TRBV9,TRBJ1-3,TGTGCCAGCAGCCGTTGGGACACAGATCACTCTGGAAACACCATATATTTT,CASSRWDTDHSGNTIYF
-,few,TRBV29-1,TRBJ1-1,TGCAGCGTTCGGAAGGAGTTGAACACTGAAGCTTTCTTT,CSVRKELNTEAFF
-,-,TRBV10-3,TRBJ1-5,TGTGCCATCAGCCAACGGGGCCAGCCCCAGCATTTT,CAISQRGQPQHF
-,-,TRBV6-5,TRBJ2-1,TGTGCCAGCAGTTACGGTGGGCTTGAGCAGTTCTTC,CASSYGGLEQFF
TRBD2,-,TRBV6-1,TRBJ2-7,TGTGCCAGCAGTGGTCTAGCGGGGAACGACGAGCAGTACTTC,CASSGLAGNDEQYF
TRBD1,-,TRBV14,TRBJ1-1,TGTGCCAGCAGCCATAGGGGGCCGAACACTGAAGCTTTCTTT,CASSHRGPNTEAFF
TRBD2,-,TRBV7-6,TRBJ2-3,TGTGCCAGCAGCAACAATAAGCGGGGGTTACAAAGAAATACGCAGTATTTT,CASSNNKRGLQRNTQYF
-,-,TRBV5-5,TRBJ2-1,TGTGCCAGCAGCTTGGACGGGAGTTCCTACAATGAGCAGTTCTTC,CASSLDGSSYNEQFF
-,-,TRBV19,TRBJ1-1,TGTGCCAGTAGTGCTCAACTGGGCACTGAAGCTTTCTTT,CASSAQLGTEAFF
TRBD2,-,TRBV11-2,TRBJ2-1,TGTGCCAGCACCTCTGGGGGGGGAAATGAGCAGTTCTTC,CASTSGGGNEQFF
-,-,TRBV6-1,TRBJ1-2,TGTGCCACCCTCGGACAGCCACTCTATGGCTACACCTTC,CATLGQPLYGYTF
-,-,TRBV5-1,TRBJ2-3,TGCGCCAGCAGCTTGGAGGCCAGGGAAACAGATACGCAGTATTTT,CASSLEARETDTQYF
TRBD2,-,TRBV14,TRBJ2-1,TGTGCCAGCAGCCCGAACCCTGCTCTAGCGGGAGAGGATGAGCAGTTCTTC,CASSPNPALAGEDEQFF
TRBD1,-,TRBV18,TRBJ1-1,TGTGCCAGCTCCCGGAGGACAGGGGGCGGGTATTTACAGACTGAAGCTTTCTTT,CASSRRTGGGYLQTEAFF
-,-,TRBV27,TRBJ1-1,TGTGCCAGCAATCAAAACGGGGGGCGCCTCATGAACACTGAAGCTTTCTTT,CASNQNGGRLMNTEAFF
TRBD1,-,TRBV6-6,TRBJ1-5,TGTGCCAGCAGCCCGACAGGGGGGTATAGCAATCAGCCCCAGCATTTT,CASSPTGGYSNQPQHF
-,-,TRBV25-1,TRBJ1-3,TGTGCCAGCAGTGCCGCTTCCGGGACACCTGGAAACACCATATATTTT,CASSAASGTPGNTIYF
TRBD2,-,TRBV6-5,TRBJ2-2,TGTGCCAGCAGTCGGACTAGCGGCAACACCGGGGAGCTGTTTTTT,CASSRTSGNTGELFF
TRBD1,-,TRBV5-1,TRBJ1-1,TGCGCCAGCAGCTCCTACAGGGGCCCTGTACTAGCGGCGGATTCTGAAGCTTTCTTT,CASSSYRGPVLAADSEAFF
TRBD1,once,TRBV30,TRBJ1-1,TGTGCCTGGAGGGGAGGGGCAGGGGGAAGAGGAATCACTGAAGCTTTCTTT,CAWRGGAGGRGITEAFF
-,once,TRBV4-1,TRBJ1-3,TGCGCCAGCAGCCAAGATCCCATCTCTGGAAACACCATATATTTT,CASSQDPISGNTIYF
-,-,TRBV29-1,TRBJ2-3,TGCAGCGTTGACGCTAACACAGATACGCAGTATTTT,CSVDANTDTQYF
TRBD1,-,TRBV5-1,TRBJ2-7,TGCGCCAGCAGCTTGATGGACAGGGGGAGAGGCGAGCAGTACTTC,CASSLMDRGRGEQYF
TRBD1,-,TRBV13,TRBJ1-3,TGTGCCAGCAGCTTGTTTGGGACAGGGGGCCCCTCTGGAAACACCATATATTTT,CASSLFGTGGPSGNTIYF
-,-,TRBV16,TRBJ2-6,TGTGCCAGCAGCCAATCGATAAGCCATAGCTCTGGGGCCAACGTCCTGACTTTC,CASSQSISHSSGANVLTF
TRBD1,-,TRBV27,TRBJ1-4,TGTGCCAGCAGTTTATACCCAGGGGGCTTTAATGAAAAACTGTTTTTT,CASSLYPGGFNEKLFF
-,-,TRBV27,TRBJ1-4,TGTGCCAGCAGTTCGGCTCCGGGACCATCGAGGGAAAAACTGTTTTTT,CASSSAPGPSREKLFF
-,once,TRBV2,TRBJ1-4,TGTGCCAGCAGGGTTGACGGTGAAAAACTGTTTTTT,CASRVDGEKLFF